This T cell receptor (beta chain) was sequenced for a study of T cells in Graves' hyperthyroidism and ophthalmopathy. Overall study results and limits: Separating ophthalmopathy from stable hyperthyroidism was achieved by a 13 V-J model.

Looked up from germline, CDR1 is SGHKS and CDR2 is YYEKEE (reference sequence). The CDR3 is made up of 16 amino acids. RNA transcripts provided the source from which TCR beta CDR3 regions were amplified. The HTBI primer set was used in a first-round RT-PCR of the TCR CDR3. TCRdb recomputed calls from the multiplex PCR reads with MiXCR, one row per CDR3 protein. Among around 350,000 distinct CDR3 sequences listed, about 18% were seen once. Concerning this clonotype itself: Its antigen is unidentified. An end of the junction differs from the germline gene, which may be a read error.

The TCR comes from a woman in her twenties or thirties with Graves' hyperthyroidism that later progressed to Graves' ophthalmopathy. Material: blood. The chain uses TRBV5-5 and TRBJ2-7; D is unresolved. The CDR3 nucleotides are TGTGCCAGCAGCTCCACGGCCGCATACATCTCCTACGAGCACTACTTC. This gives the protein CASSSTAAYISYEHYF.